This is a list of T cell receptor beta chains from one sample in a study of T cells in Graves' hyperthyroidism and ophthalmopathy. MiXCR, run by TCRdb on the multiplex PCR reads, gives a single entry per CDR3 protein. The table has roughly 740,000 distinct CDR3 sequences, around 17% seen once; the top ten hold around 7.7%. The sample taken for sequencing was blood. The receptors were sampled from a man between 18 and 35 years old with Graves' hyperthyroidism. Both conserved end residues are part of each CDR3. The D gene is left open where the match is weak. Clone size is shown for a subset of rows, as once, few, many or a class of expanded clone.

cdr3_nt: TGTGCCAGCAGTTACTCAGCAGGGGAAAACATTCAGTACTTC
cdr3_aa: CASSYSAGENIQYF
j_call: TRBJ2-4
d_call: NA
clone_size: NA
v_call: TRBV6-5

cdr3_nt: TGTGCCAGCCGTACACAGGGCTATGGCTACACCTTC
cdr3_aa: CASRTQGYGYTF
j_call: TRBJ1-2
d_call: NA
clone_size: many
v_call: TRBV28

cdr3_nt: TGTGCCAGCAGTTATGCACCCTATTCTGGGACAGAGAGCTCCTACGAGCAGTACTTC
cdr3_aa: CASSYAPYSGTESSYEQYF
j_call: TRBJ2-7
d_call: TRBD1
clone_size: many
v_call: TRBV6-6

cdr3_nt: TGTGCCAGCAGCTTAGCCCCAGCGAACAATGAGCAGTTCTTC
cdr3_aa: CASSLAPANNEQFF
j_call: TRBJ2-1
d_call: NA
clone_size: NA
v_call: TRBV7-8

cdr3_nt: TGTGCCAGCAGGGGGACTAGCGGGAACACCGGGGAGCTGTTTTTT
cdr3_aa: CASRGTSGNTGELFF
j_call: TRBJ2-2
d_call: TRBD2
clone_size: many
v_call: TRBV2

cdr3_nt: TGTGCCAGCAGCTCTTACCTAAGGGGCGCGGGCACTGAAGCTTTCTTT
cdr3_aa: CASSSYLRGAGTEAFF
j_call: TRBJ1-1
d_call: NA
clone_size: many
v_call: TRBV7-2

cdr3_nt: TGTGCCAGCAAATCGACAGGGAGTCAGCCCCAGCATTTT
cdr3_aa: CASKSTGSQPQHF
j_call: TRBJ1-5
d_call: TRBD1
clone_size: NA
v_call: TRBV6-1

cdr3_nt: TGTGCCAGCAGTTTGACCACACCCGTACGGAGGTACACTGAAGCTTTCTTT
cdr3_aa: CASSLTTPVRRYTEAFF
j_call: TRBJ1-1
d_call: NA
clone_size: NA
v_call: TRBV28

cdr3_nt: TGTGCCTGGAGTGTACGTCGGACCTGGCTTTCGGCTTTCTTT
cdr3_aa: CAWSVRRTWLSAFF
j_call: TRBJ1-1
d_call: NA
clone_size: many
v_call: TRBV30

cdr3_nt: TGTGCCAGCAGTTATGGCAGGCTCCTCGGTGGCTACACCTTC
cdr3_aa: CASSYGRLLGGYTF
j_call: TRBJ1-2
d_call: NA
clone_size: NA
v_call: TRBV6-1

cdr3_nt: TGCGCCAGCAGGGGGCTAGCGGGAGAATACGAGCAGTACTTC
cdr3_aa: CASRGLAGEYEQYF
j_call: TRBJ2-7
d_call: TRBD2
clone_size: many
v_call: TRBV10-2

cdr3_nt: TGTGCCAGCAGTTACGTGCGGGGCTCCTACGAGCAGTACTTC
cdr3_aa: CASSYVRGSYEQYF
j_call: TRBJ2-7
d_call: NA
clone_size: many
v_call: TRBV6-2/TRBV6-3

cdr3_nt: TGTGCCAGCAGCTTAGCCCTGCCGACAGGCTATAATTCACCCCTCCACTTT
cdr3_aa: CASSLALPTGYNSPLHF
j_call: TRBJ1-6
d_call: NA
clone_size: few
v_call: TRBV11-2

cdr3_nt: TGTGCCAGCAGTCCTCGACAGATCCAAGAGACCCAGTACTTC
cdr3_aa: CASSPRQIQETQYF
j_call: TRBJ2-5
d_call: NA
clone_size: NA
v_call: TRBV7-9

cdr3_nt: TGCGCCAGTGGCCTCGAGGGGCCCGCTTTGAATGTCGGGGAGCTGTTTTTT
cdr3_aa: CASGLEGPALNVGELFF
j_call: TRBJ2-2
d_call: NA
clone_size: few
v_call: TRBV5-1

cdr3_nt: TGTGCCAGCAGTCACAGGGTTTCCCTAGGGCAGTACTTC
cdr3_aa: CASSHRVSLGQYF
j_call: TRBJ2-7
d_call: NA
clone_size: few
v_call: TRBV28

cdr3_nt: TGTGCCAGCAGCTTATTTTATCCGAACCCTAACTATGGCTACACCTTC
cdr3_aa: CASSLFYPNPNYGYTF
j_call: TRBJ1-2
d_call: NA
clone_size: NA
v_call: TRBV7-9

cdr3_nt: TGTGCCAGCTCACATCGGACTAGCGTAGGCACAGATACGCAGTATTTT
cdr3_aa: CASSHRTSVGTDTQYF
j_call: TRBJ2-3
d_call: TRBD2
clone_size: many
v_call: TRBV18

cdr3_nt: TGTGCCAGCAGCGGCCAGCTAGCGGGAGGGCCCTTCACAGATACGCAGTATTTT
cdr3_aa: CASSGQLAGGPFTDTQYF
j_call: TRBJ2-3
d_call: TRBD2
clone_size: few
v_call: TRBV11-2

cdr3_nt: TGTGCCAGCAGCTTCTTTACTAGCGGGACCCACTCCTCCTACAATGAGCAGTTCTTC
cdr3_aa: CASSFFTSGTHSSYNEQFF
j_call: TRBJ2-1
d_call: TRBD2
clone_size: NA
v_call: TRBV6-1

cdr3_nt: TGTGCCAGCAGTGAAGGTCACAGGGACTCTCAAGAGACCCAGTACTTC
cdr3_aa: CASSEGHRDSQETQYF
j_call: TRBJ2-5
d_call: NA
clone_size: many
v_call: TRBV2

cdr3_nt: TGTGCCATGTTAGCCTCGGGGGTGACGAAAAAACTGTTTTTT
cdr3_aa: CAMLASGVTKKLFF
j_call: TRBJ1-4
d_call: NA
clone_size: many
v_call: TRBV10-3

cdr3_nt: TGTGCCAGCAGACCCCCGGGACAGGGACACTCTGGGGCCAACGTCCTGACTTTC
cdr3_aa: CASRPPGQGHSGANVLTF
j_call: TRBJ2-6
d_call: TRBD1
clone_size: NA
v_call: TRBV7-9

cdr3_nt: TGCAGCGTTGAAGGTACCCGGGACAGGTACGCAGATACGCAGTATTTT
cdr3_aa: CSVEGTRDRYADTQYF
j_call: TRBJ2-3
d_call: TRBD1
clone_size: NA
v_call: TRBV29-1

cdr3_nt: TGCAGCGGCTACTACACAGATACGCAGTATTTT
cdr3_aa: CSGYYTDTQYF
j_call: TRBJ2-3
d_call: NA
clone_size: many
v_call: TRBV20-1

cdr3_nt: TGTGCCAGCAGTCCGCGACCGCTAGCAGCTTTCTTT
cdr3_aa: CASSPRPLAAFF
j_call: TRBJ1-1
d_call: NA
clone_size: many
v_call: TRBV28

cdr3_nt: TGTGCCAGTAGTATATTTTTGAACACTGAAGCTTTCTTT
cdr3_aa: CASSIFLNTEAFF
j_call: TRBJ1-1
d_call: NA
clone_size: few
v_call: TRBV19

cdr3_nt: TGTGCCAGCAGCCTGGGTAAAGGCCGCCTCGCTCTGGTGGAGACCCAGTACTTC
cdr3_aa: CASSLGKGRLALVETQYF
j_call: TRBJ2-5
d_call: NA
clone_size: NA
v_call: TRBV5-6

cdr3_nt: TGTGCCACCAGCAGAGACCGGGCCCCTAATGAAAAACTGTTTTTT
cdr3_aa: CATSRDRAPNEKLFF
j_call: TRBJ1-4
d_call: NA
clone_size: few
v_call: TRBV15

cdr3_nt: TGTGCCAGCAGCTTGGGTGACAGGGTGTACAATGAGCAGTTCTTC
cdr3_aa: CASSLGDRVYNEQFF
j_call: TRBJ2-1
d_call: TRBD1
clone_size: many
v_call: TRBV28

cdr3_nt: TGTGCCTGGACCATGAGGGGGTCCTCAGGTACGCAGTATTTT
cdr3_aa: CAWTMRGSSGTQYF
j_call: TRBJ2-3
d_call: NA
clone_size: many
v_call: TRBV30

cdr3_nt: TGTGCCAGCAGTTTGCCGCCGGGACGGTCTGAGCAGTACTTC
cdr3_aa: CASSLPPGRSEQYF
j_call: TRBJ2-7
d_call: NA
clone_size: few
v_call: TRBV28

cdr3_nt: TGTGCCAGCAGCTCGAGCGTCCCCCCCTACGAGCAGTACTTC
cdr3_aa: CASSSSVPPYEQYF
j_call: TRBJ2-7
d_call: NA
clone_size: few
v_call: TRBV7-9

cdr3_nt: TGTGCCTGGAGTAGTGGGAGTCTATCCTCGGATACGCAGTATTTT
cdr3_aa: CAWSSGSLSSDTQYF
j_call: TRBJ2-3
d_call: NA
clone_size: many
v_call: TRBV30

cdr3_nt: TGTGCCAGCAGTCACTTGACAGCTCAAGAGACCCAGTACTTC
cdr3_aa: CASSHLTAQETQYF
j_call: TRBJ2-5
d_call: NA
clone_size: few
v_call: TRBV6-2/TRBV6-3

cdr3_nt: TGTGCCAGCAGTATGAACAGGGCGGACACCGGGGAGCTGTTTTTT
cdr3_aa: CASSMNRADTGELFF
j_call: TRBJ2-2
d_call: NA
clone_size: NA
v_call: TRBV2

cdr3_nt: TGTGCCAGCAGCTTAGGGGCAGGGGGAAATGAAAAACTGTTTTTT
cdr3_aa: CASSLGAGGNEKLFF
j_call: TRBJ1-4
d_call: TRBD1
clone_size: NA
v_call: TRBV7-8

cdr3_nt: TGCGCCAGCAGCTTGGTTATGACTAGCGGGGTAGGCAATGAGCAGTTCTTC
cdr3_aa: CASSLVMTSGVGNEQFF
j_call: TRBJ2-1
d_call: TRBD2
clone_size: NA
v_call: TRBV5-1